This T cell receptor (beta chain) was recorded in a study of T-cell reconstitution after alpha-beta-depleted transplantation in children. Unique molecular identifiers tagged the TCRbeta library. TCRdb reanalysed the PCR reads using MiXCR and keeps one entry per CDR3 protein. The repertoire holds around 370,000 distinct CDR3 sequences, with 15% to 20% as singletons. This clonotype was detected only a few times. The antigen remains undetermined. General study findings and limits: From newly produced T cells came most of the T-cell counts and diversity one year after transplant. Expanded graft clones, several hundred of them, were reportedly the source of alpha-beta T cells about two months after transplant. High day-60 TCRbeta diversity in some patients came from surviving recipient T cells and thymic progenitors.

The receptor comes from a male patient aged 2 to 9 who had a stem cell transplant for acute lymphoblastic leukemia, so the T cells may come from the graft donor. The input for sequencing was PBMCs, mostly from graft donor cells, taken 360 days after TCRalphabeta/CD19-depleted stem cell transplant.

In DNA, the CDR3 is TGCGCCAGCAGCCCGATAGTCCGGCACCTGAGCTATGGCTACACCTTC. Translating gives CASSPIVRHLSYGYTF. V gene TRBV4-3 combines with J gene TRBJ1-2; no definite D call. In germline, CDR1 is LGHNA, CDR2 YSLEER. V dropped 4 bases and J dropped 4 bases, with 19 bases sitting between them. This CDR3 is built from 16 residues.